Each of the 26 T cell receptor beta chains below was sequenced from the same sample in a study of blood T cell repertoires in COVID-19. This table comes from immunoSEQ multiplex PCR, and its TCRdb copy is limited to in-frame clones, with some not included. Of about 140,000 clones detected, more than 75% appear once; the ten largest clones hold 8.5% to 9.5%. The source material was peripheral blood. The receptor source for this set is a woman in her forties or fifties with active or convalescent COVID-19.

V gene TRBV27 combines with J gene TRBJ2-7; D is possibly TRBD1 (5 bases). Germline V gives CDR1 MNHEY, CDR2 SMNVEV (reference sequence). The CDR3 loop spans 14 amino acids. The V end lost 0 bases, the J end lost 6 bases, and 12 bases lay between the germline ends. DNA for the CDR3: TGTGCCAGCAGTTTATCTAGGCAGGGAACCGAGCAGTACTTC. Translated: CASSLSRQGTEQYF.

The chain employs TRBV6-1 and TRBJ2-2; possible D gene TRBD1, 5 bases. The V end was cut by 2 bases, the J end by 6 bases, with 10 bases between. CDR1 and CDR2 from the germline V gene are MNHNS and SASEGT. CDR3 length: 14 residues. CDR3 coding DNA: TGTGCCAGCAGTGAACAGGGAACATCCGGGGAGCTGTTTTTT. This sequence encodes CASSEQGTSGELFF.

This rearrangement joins TRBV5-5 to TRBJ2-7, with 7 bases aligning to TRBD1. V trimming: 0 bases; J trimming: 2 bases; junction bases outside the gene matches: 17. The CDR3 spans 19 residues. In germline, CDR1 is SGHKS, CDR2 YYEKEE (reference sequence). The CDR3 DNA reads TGTGCCAGCAGCTTGGGATGGGACAGTGCCGTAACGGGAACCTACGAGCAGTACTTC. This translates into CASSLGWDSAVTGTYEQYF. Supplemented by reference TRBV5-5 and TRBJ2-7, the full variable domain reads DAGVTQSPTHLIKTRGQQVTLRCSPISGHKSVSWYQQVLGQGPQFIFQYYEKEERGRGNFPDRFSARQFPNYSSELNVNALLLGDSALYLCASSLGWDSAVTGTYEQYFGPGTRLTVT.

The chain recombines TRBV30 with TRBJ2-1; 8 bases align to TRBD1. The V gene's germline CDR1 is GTSNPN and CDR2 SVGIG (reference sequence). Losses at the gene ends were 4 bases for V and 6 bases for J; bases not matched to a gene: 11. The CDR3 loop spans 15 amino acids. The DNA for the CDR3 is TGTGCCTGGAAGGGGGACAGGACGTCTCCCAATGAGCAGTTCTTC. As protein: CAWKGDRTSPNEQFF.

V usage is TRBV5-1 and J usage is TRBJ1-3, with 7 bases matching TRBD1. The CDR3 covers 17 residues. Per the germline V gene, CDR1 is SGHRS and CDR2 is YFSETQ. The trim removed 4 bases at V and 2 bases at J, leaving 12 bases unmatched. In nucleotides, the CDR3 is TGCGCCAGCAGCCCCGTGACAGGGAAGGGGGCTGGAAACACCATATATTTT. Translated, it gives CASSPVTGKGAGNTIYF.

The chain couples TRBV27 to TRBJ1-5; no definite D call. Trimming cost V 5 bases and J 8 bases, with 10 bases left between them. CDR1 and CDR2 (germline): MNHEY, SMNVEV (reference sequence). The CDR3 spans 12 residues. The CDR3: CASSTMREPQHF. Written as DNA, the CDR3 is TGTGCCAGCAGTACGATGAGGGAGCCCCAGCATTTT.

The chain joins TRBV28 to TRBJ2-3; 8 positions match TRBD2. The CDR3 spans 19 residues. V trimming: 6 bases; J trimming: 3 bases; junction bases outside the gene matches: 20. Germline V CDR1 and CDR2: MDHEN, SYDVKM. Here the CDR3 reads CASSPRWLAGRGSTDTQYF. The CDR3, as DNA: TGTGCCAGCAGCCCAAGGTGGCTAGCGGGCCGGGGGTCGACAGATACGCAGTATTTT.

The chain has TRBV7-6 and TRBJ1-4; the match to TRBD1 covers 7 bases. Germline loops: CDR1 SGHVS, CDR2 FNYEAQ. This CDR3 comprises 13 residues. V was pared by 2 bases and J by 8 bases, with 2 bases of the junction left unmatched. This CDR3 reads CASSLRDSEKLFF. CDR3 coding DNA: TGTGCCAGCAGCTTAAGGGACAGCGAAAAACTGTTTTTT.

This clone has only one observation. The chain has TRBV18 and TRBJ1-3, with 10 bases matching TRBD1. CDR3 length equals 16 residues. CDR1 and CDR2 from the germline V gene are KGHSH and LQKENI. The V segment lost 5 bases and the J segment 2 bases; nucleotides outside the gene matches: 6. The CDR3 sequence: CASSARGQGTGNTIYF. In DNA form, the CDR3 reads TGTGCCAGCTCAGCCCGGGGACAGGGGACTGGAAACACCATATATTTT.

The rearrangement joins TRBV7-2 to TRBJ1-5; 7 bases are shared with TRBD1. Germline assignment: CDR1 SGHTA and CDR2 FQGNSA. The junction had 11 bases not matched to a gene; V was cut back by 6 bases and J by 6 bases. This CDR3 has 15 residues. The CDR3 DNA is TGTGCCAGCAGTTTAAGGGGGCGCCGGAGTCAGCCCCAGCATTTT. Its translation: CASSLRGRRSQPQHF.

A single count supports this clone. The V gene is TRBV19, the J gene TRBJ1-1, with D uncertain. The CDR3 totals 13 residues. CDR1 is LNHDA, CDR2 SQIVND, per germline (reference sequence). Trimming cost V 3 bases and J 6 bases, with 11 bases left between them. CDR3 region: CASSMGRAAEAFF. The CDR3 DNA reads TGTGCCAGTAGTATGGGGAGGGCTGCTGAAGCTTTCTTT.

This sequence joins TRBV4-2 and TRBJ2-6, with 9 bases identical to TRBD1. Germline trimming cut 0 bases from V and 1 base from J; bases unmatched to any gene: 7. CDR3 length: 19 residues. Germline V gives CDR1 LGHNA, CDR2 YNFKEQ. CDR3 region: CASSQDPGQGLSGANVLTF. In nucleotides, the CDR3 is TGTGCCAGCAGCCAAGATCCGGGACAGGGCTTATCTGGGGCCAACGTCCTGACTTTC.

The chain uses TRBV2 and TRBJ1-4; D may be TRBD1 (5 bases). The CDR3 extends over 15 amino acids. Germline CDR1 is SNHLY and CDR2 is FYNNEI. Trimming removed 1 base from V and 3 bases from J, with 9 bases in between. The CDR3 sequence is CASSEVRGSNEKLFF. CDR3 coding DNA: TGTGCCAGCAGTGAAGTCCGGGGGTCTAATGAAAAACTGTTTTTT.

This chain joins TRBV4-2 and TRBJ2-1; 16 nucleotides match TRBD2. This CDR3 has 15 amino acids. Germline-derived CDR1 and CDR2 are LGHNA and YNFKEQ. With V trimmed by 7 bases and J by 4 bases, 1 base remained unmatched. CDR3 protein: CASMGLAGGYNEQFF. The CDR3 DNA reads as TGTGCCAGCATGGGACTAGCGGGAGGGTACAATGAGCAGTTCTTC.

This clone appeared a single time. The rearrangement links TRBV5-8 to TRBJ2-3, with 13 bases lining up with TRBD2. The germline V gene has CDR1 SGHTS and CDR2 YDEGEE. The CDR3 has 17 residues. Germline trimming cut 4 bases from V and 0 bases from J; bases unmatched to any gene: 5. This chain's CDR3 is CASSRTSGGHSTDTQYF. As DNA, the CDR3 is TGTGCCAGCAGCCGGACTAGCGGGGGTCATAGCACAGATACGCAGTATTTT.

CDR3 region: CASSRSTTTNEKLFF. The CDR3 bases are TGTGCCAGCAGCCGGAGTACTACAACTAATGAAAAACTGTTTTTT. The chain combines TRBV7-2 with TRBJ1-4; no clear D gene. The CDR3 runs to 15 residues. The V gene lost 5 bases and the J gene lost 0 bases, with 10 bases spanning the gap. Germline loops: CDR1 SGHTA, CDR2 FQGNSA.

The CDR3 loop is CASRREGGVNQPQHF. The CDR3 DNA sequence: TGTGCCAGCAGGAGAGAGGGTGGGGTCAATCAGCCCCAGCATTTT. The rearrangement joins TRBV6-5 to TRBJ1-5; D call uncertain. CDR1 is MNHEY and CDR2 is SVGAGI in the germline V gene. The CDR3 contains 15 residues. V shed 6 bases and J shed 3 bases, with 15 bases lying between them.

This chain links TRBV4-2 with TRBJ2-2, with TRBD2 matching 7 bases. J gave up 2 bases and V 5 bases, and 8 bases lay outside the gene matches. The V gene's germline CDR1 is LGHNA and CDR2 YNFKEQ. The CDR3 covers 16 residues. The CDR3 protein is CASSRELARNTGELFF. CDR3 DNA: TGTGCCAGCAGCAGGGAACTAGCGAGAAACACCGGGGAGCTGTTTTTT.

The chain couples TRBV5-6 to TRBJ1-2; D remains unclear. Trimming cost V 4 bases and J 4 bases, with 14 bases left between them. Germline V gives CDR1 SGHDT, CDR2 YYEEEE. This CDR3 is built from 14 residues. CDR3 sequence: CASSERNGGYGYTF. As DNA, the CDR3 is TGTGCCAGCAGCGAGAGAAATGGAGGCTATGGCTACACCTTC.

This rearrangement joins TRBV9 to TRBJ1-1, with D unresolved. CDR3 length: 11 residues. Trimming cost V 5 bases and J 1 base, with 3 bases left between them. In germline, CDR1 is SGDLS, CDR2 YYNGEE. CDR3 sequence (DNA): TGTGCCAGCAGGAGGAACACTGAAGCTTTCTTT. Translating it yields CASRRNTEAFF.

The J gene is TRBJ1-6, the V gene TRBV7-9; D unclear. Germline CDR1 and CDR2: SEHNR and FQNEAQ (reference sequence). V lost 5 bases, J lost 9 bases, and 8 bases lay in between. The CDR3 runs 12 residues. CDR3 DNA sequence: TGTGCCAGCAGCCCCCAGGTTTCACCCCTCCACTTT. This sequence encodes CASSPQVSPLHF.

The count of this clone is one. V is TRBV5-4 and J is TRBJ1-2; no clear D. Germline V gives CDR1 SGHNT, CDR2 YYREEE (reference sequence). Trimming removed 3 bases from V and 2 bases from J, with 17 bases in between. This CDR3 has 16 residues. As DNA, the CDR3 is TGTGCCAGCAGCTCCGTACGAGGTGGATCAAACTATGGCTACACCTTC. Residues: CASSSVRGGSNYGYTF.

The chain uses TRBV27 and TRBJ2-5; 7 bases align to TRBD1. The CDR3 runs 16 residues. Germline V lookup: CDR1 MNHEY, CDR2 SMNVEV (reference sequence). J lost 6 bases, V lost 5 bases, and 15 bases had no gene match. CDR3: CASSASGTVEIQTQYF. CDR3 nucleotide sequence: TGTGCCAGCAGTGCCTCCGGGACAGTGGAGATCCAGACCCAGTACTTC.

The chain links TRBV3-1 (or the pseudogene TRBV3-2) to TRBJ1-2; D call uncertain. Trimming shortened V by 5 bases and J by 4 bases, and 11 bases separated the two germline ends. The germline gives CDR1 LGHDT, CDR2 YNNKEL (reference sequence). The CDR3 is made up of 13 amino acids. The CDR3 spells CASSNTGGYGYTF. CDR3 DNA: TGTGCCAGCAGCAATACTGGTGGCTATGGCTACACCTTC.

This chain uses TRBV29-1 with TRBJ2-7; no definite D call. V was trimmed by 1 base and J by 0 bases, leaving 7 bases between them. Germline CDR1 SQVTM, CDR2 ANQGSEA. The CDR3 consists of 13 residues. The DNA of the CDR3 is TGCAGCGTTGAAGCGAGTGACTCCTACGAGCAGTACTTC. The encoded protein is CSVEASDSYEQYF.

This clone was observed a single time. The chain joins TRBV4-2 to TRBJ1-4, with D tentatively TRBD1 (5 bases). Looked up from germline, CDR1 is LGHNA and CDR2 is YNFKEQ. This CDR3 contains 14 residues. Deletions cut 4 bases from V and 5 bases from J, with 11 bases between. CDR3 DNA: TGTGCCAGCAGCCCCGGAGGGGAGAATGAAAAACTGTTTTTT. Encoded protein: CASSPGGENEKLFF.